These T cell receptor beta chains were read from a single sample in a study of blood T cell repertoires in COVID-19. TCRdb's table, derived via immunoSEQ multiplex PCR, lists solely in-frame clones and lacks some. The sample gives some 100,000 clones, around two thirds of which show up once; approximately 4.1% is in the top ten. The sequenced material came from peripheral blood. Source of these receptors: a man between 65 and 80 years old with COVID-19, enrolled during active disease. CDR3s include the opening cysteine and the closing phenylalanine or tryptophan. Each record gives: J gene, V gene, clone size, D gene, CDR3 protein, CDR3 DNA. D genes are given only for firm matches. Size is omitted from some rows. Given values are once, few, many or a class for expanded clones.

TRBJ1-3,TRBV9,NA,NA,CASSVQNSGNTIYF,TGTGCCAGCAGCGTTCAAAACTCTGGAAACACCATATATTTT
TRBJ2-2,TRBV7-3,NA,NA,CASSLQDSSLGGELFF,TGTGCCAGCAGCTTACAGGACTCCTCTCTGGGGGGGGAGCTGTTTTTT
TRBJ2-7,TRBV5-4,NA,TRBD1,CASRGQGFEEQYF,TGTGCCAGCAGGGGACAGGGGTTTGAAGAGCAGTACTTC
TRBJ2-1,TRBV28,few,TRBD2,CASRLAGDRVWSYNEQFF,TGTGCCAGCAGACTAGCGGGAGATCGGGTATGGTCCTACAATGAGCAGTTCTTC
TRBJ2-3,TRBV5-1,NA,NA,CASSYGQDTQYF,TGCGCCAGCAGCTATGGACAGGATACGCAGTATTTT
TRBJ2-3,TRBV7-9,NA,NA,CASSRLSGIDTDTQYF,TGTGCCAGCAGCAGACTTAGCGGAATTGACACAGATACGCAGTATTTT
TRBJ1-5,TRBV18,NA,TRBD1,CASSPGQGVGQPQHF,TGTGCCAGCTCACCGGGACAGGGTGTAGGACAGCCCCAGCATTTT
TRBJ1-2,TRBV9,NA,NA,CASSVHIDSNYGYTF,TGTGCCAGCAGCGTCCACATCGATAGCAACTATGGCTACACCTTC
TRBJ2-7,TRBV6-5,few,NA,CASSYAAGRLNYEQYF,TGTGCCAGCAGTTACGCTGCGGGGAGATTAAACTACGAGCAGTACTTC
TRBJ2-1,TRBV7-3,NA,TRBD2,CASSLAGGLGNEQFF,TGTGCCAGCAGCTTAGCGGGAGGGCTTGGGAATGAGCAGTTCTTC
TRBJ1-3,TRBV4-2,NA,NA,CASSQQAFSGNTIYF,TGTGCCAGCAGCCAACAGGCCTTCTCTGGAAACACCATATATTTT